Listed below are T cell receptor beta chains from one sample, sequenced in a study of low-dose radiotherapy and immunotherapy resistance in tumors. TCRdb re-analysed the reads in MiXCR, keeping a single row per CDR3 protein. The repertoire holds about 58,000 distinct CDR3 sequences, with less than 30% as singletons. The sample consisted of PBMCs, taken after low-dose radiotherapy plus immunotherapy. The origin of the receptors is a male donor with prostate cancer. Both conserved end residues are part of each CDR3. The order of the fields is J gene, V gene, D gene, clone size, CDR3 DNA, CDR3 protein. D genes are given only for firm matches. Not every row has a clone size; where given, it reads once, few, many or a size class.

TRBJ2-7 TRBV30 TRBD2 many TGTGCCTGGGGGACTAGCGGGACGGGGGAGCAGTACTTC CAWGTSGTGEQYF
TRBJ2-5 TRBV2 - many TGTGCCAGCAGTTTGGAACAGGTTTCCGTCGAGACCCAGTACTTC CASSLEQVSVETQYF
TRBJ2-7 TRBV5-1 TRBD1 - TGCGCCAGCGGGGAACAGGGGGTACTCTCCTACGAGCAGTACTTC CASGEQGVLSYEQYF
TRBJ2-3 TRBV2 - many TGTGCCAGCAGTAGTTTGCCAGATACGCAGTATTTT CASSSLPDTQYF
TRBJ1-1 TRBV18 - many TGTGCCAGCTCACCCGTTTCGTTGAACACTGAAGCTTTCTTT CASSPVSLNTEAFF
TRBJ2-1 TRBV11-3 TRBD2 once TGTGCCAGCAGCTACAGAGACGGCTCGGGACTAGCGGGAGGGGGCAATGAGCAGTTCTTC CASSYRDGSGLAGGGNEQFF
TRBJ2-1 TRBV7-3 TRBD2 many TGTGCCAGCAGCCCTGAGGAAGCGGGAGGCTTTGAGCAGTTCTTC CASSPEEAGGFEQFF
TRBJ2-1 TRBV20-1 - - TGCAGTGCTAGCAGGGTTGTGGATGAGCAGTTCTTC CSASRVVDEQFF
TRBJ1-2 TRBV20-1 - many TGCAGTGCTAGAGATCGACCAGGGGTGGGTGGCTACACCTTC CSARDRPGVGGYTF
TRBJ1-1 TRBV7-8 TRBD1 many TGTGCCAGCAGCGCCCGGGACAGGGGTTCTAACACTGAAGCTTTCTTT CASSARDRGSNTEAFF
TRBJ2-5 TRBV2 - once TGTGCCAGCAGTGAATCGGGTAGCGAGAAGTACTTC CASSESGSEKYF
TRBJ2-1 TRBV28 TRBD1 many TGTGCCAGCAGTTTATGGGACAGGGGGCGGAATGAGCAGTTCTTC CASSLWDRGRNEQFF
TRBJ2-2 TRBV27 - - TGTGCCAGCAGTTTAGCCCGGGCGAACCCCGGGACCGGGGAGCTGTTTTTT CASSLARANPGTGELFF
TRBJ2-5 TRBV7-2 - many TGTGCCAGCAGCTTAGCCCAGGGTTTTCGGGGAGAGACCCAGTACTTC CASSLAQGFRGETQYF
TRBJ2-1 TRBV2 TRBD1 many TGTGCCAGCAATGCACAGGGGGCAGTGAACAATGAGCAGTTCTTC CASNAQGAVNNEQFF
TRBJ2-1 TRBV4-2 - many TGTGCCAGCAGCCAAGGCCCCGGGGAACCGGGACTTCAGGTCTTC CASSQGPGEPGLQVF
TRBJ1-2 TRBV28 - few TGTGCCAGCAGTTTAGGGACACCCTATGGCTACACCTTC CASSLGTPYGYTF
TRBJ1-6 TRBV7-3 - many TGTGCCAGCAGCCAAGACCGCGGCAACAATTCACCCCTCCACTTT CASSQDRGNNSPLHF
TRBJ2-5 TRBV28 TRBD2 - TGTGCCAGCACCCCGGGGGGATGGGGAGAGACCCAGTACTTC CASTPGGWGETQYF
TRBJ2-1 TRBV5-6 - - TGTGCCAGCAGCTTGGGACGCGGGACTGGATACAATGAGCAGTTCTTC CASSLGRGTGYNEQFF
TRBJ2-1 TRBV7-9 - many TGTGCCCCAGCTCAACTTTCCGGCAATGAGCAGTTCTTC CAPAQLSGNEQFF
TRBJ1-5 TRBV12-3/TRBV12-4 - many TGTGCCAGCAGTTTACCAGGTTCGAAGCCCCAGCATTTT CASSLPGSKPQHF
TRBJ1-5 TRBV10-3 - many TGTGCCATCAGTGAGGTAGAACAGGGAGGCAATCAGCCCCAGCATTTT CAISEVEQGGNQPQHF
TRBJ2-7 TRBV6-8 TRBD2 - TGTGCCAGCAGGAGGACTAGCGTCTCCTACGAGCAGTACTTC CASRRTSVSYEQYF
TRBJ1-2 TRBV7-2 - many TGTGCCAGCAGCTTAGATCCAGGATTCTATGGCTACACCTTC CASSLDPGFYGYTF
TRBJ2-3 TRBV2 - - TGTGCCAGCAGGGACCTTAGCGTAGATACGCAGTATTTT CASRDLSVDTQYF
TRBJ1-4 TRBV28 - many TGTGCCAGCAGTTTTCTCGAGGCAACTAATGAAAAACTGTTTTTT CASSFLEATNEKLFF
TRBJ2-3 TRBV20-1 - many TGCAGTGTGGACCTGGCGAGCACAGATACGCAGTATTTT CSVDLASTDTQYF
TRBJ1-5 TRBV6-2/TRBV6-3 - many TGTGCCAGCAGCTACCAGGTTGGGGGCCGCTTCGATAGCAATCAGCCCCAGCATTTT CASSYQVGGRFDSNQPQHF
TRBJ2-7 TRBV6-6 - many TGTGCCAGTTCAAACCCAACTAGCCGGCTAAATTACGAGCAGTACTTC CASSNPTSRLNYEQYF
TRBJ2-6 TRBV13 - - TGTGCCAGCAGCTTGGTCCCGAGCTCTGGGGCCAACGTCCTGACTTTC CASSLVPSSGANVLTF
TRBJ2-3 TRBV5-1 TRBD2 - TGCGCCAGCAGCTTGTGGGCTAGCGGAAAAAACACAGATACGCAGTATTTT CASSLWASGKNTDTQYF
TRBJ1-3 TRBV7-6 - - TGTGCCAGCAGCTTAACCCCCCCTGGGGGGGATGGAAACACCATATATTTT CASSLTPPGGDGNTIYF
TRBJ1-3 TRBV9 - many TGTGCCAGCAGCACAACCCGGTCGGTCGGAAACACCATATATTTT CASSTTRSVGNTIYF
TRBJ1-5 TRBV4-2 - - TGTGCCAGCAGCCCCCAGGTACTCGGCAATCAGCCCCAGCATTTT CASSPQVLGNQPQHF
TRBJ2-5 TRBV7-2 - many TGTGCCAGCAGCTTAGGTATCATGGAGACCCAGTACTTC CASSLGIMETQYF
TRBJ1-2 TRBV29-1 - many TGCAGCGTGCTTAGGGGGGACTATGGCTACACCTTC CSVLRGDYGYTF
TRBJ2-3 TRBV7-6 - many TGTGCCAGCAGCCCAACGGGGGGCGCAGATACGCAGTATTTT CASSPTGGADTQYF
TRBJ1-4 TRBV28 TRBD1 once TGTGCCAGCAGCCCCTCGGGGGACAGGGGTCAAAAACTGTTTTTT CASSPSGDRGQKLFF
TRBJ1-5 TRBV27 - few TGTGCCAGCAGTTTATCGCAAGGGTTAGGTCAGCCCCAGCATTTT CASSLSQGLGQPQHF
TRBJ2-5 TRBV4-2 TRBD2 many TGTGCCAGCAGCCTTTGGACTAGCGGGAGTGAGACCCAGTACTTC CASSLWTSGSETQYF
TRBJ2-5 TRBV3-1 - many TGTGCCAGCAGCCAAGATTGGAGCCAAGAGACCCAGTACTTC CASSQDWSQETQYF
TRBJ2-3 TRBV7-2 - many TGTGCCAGCAGCTTACGGCCCGTCTCTGGCACAGATACGCAGTATTTT CASSLRPVSGTDTQYF
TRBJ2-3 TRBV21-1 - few TGTGCCCTCCAGGTCAGGGACAGGGACAAGTCGGGCACAGATACGCAGTATTTT CALQVRDRDKSGTDTQYF
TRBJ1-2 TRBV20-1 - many TGCAGTGCTAGGATCCCATTGGGGGCATTAACTGGCTACACCTTC CSARIPLGALTGYTF
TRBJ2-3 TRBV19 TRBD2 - TGTGCCAGTAGTCCGCGGACTAGCGGGAATCGAGATACGCAGTATTTT CASSPRTSGNRDTQYF
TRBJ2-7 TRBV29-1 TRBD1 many TGCAGCGTCTCCGAGACAGGGGGCTACGAGCAGTACTTC CSVSETGGYEQYF
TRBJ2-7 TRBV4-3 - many TGCGCCAGCAGCCAAGTTCCGGGCCCCAGGGGCGAGCAGTACTTC CASSQVPGPRGEQYF
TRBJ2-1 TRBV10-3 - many TGTGCCATCAGTGAAGGGACTCTTAATGAGCAGTTCTTC CAISEGTLNEQFF
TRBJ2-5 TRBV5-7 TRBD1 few TGTGCCAGCAGTAATCGGGACAGGGCCCTTCAAGAGACCCAGTACTTC CASSNRDRALQETQYF
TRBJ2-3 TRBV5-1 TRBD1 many TGCGCCAGCAGCAATACCGGGACAGGAGACGGTGCAGATACGCAGTATTTT CASSNTGTGDGADTQYF
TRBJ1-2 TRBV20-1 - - TGCAGTGCTAGAGATTTCGCCAGAACCACCTACACCTTC CSARDFARTTYTF
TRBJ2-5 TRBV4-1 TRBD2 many TGCGCCAGCAGCCGTGGCGGGAGGTGGGAGACCCAGTACTTC CASSRGGRWETQYF
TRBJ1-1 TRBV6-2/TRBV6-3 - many TGTGCCAGCATCCAAACTTCGGGGGGGACTGAAGCTTTCTTT CASIQTSGGTEAFF
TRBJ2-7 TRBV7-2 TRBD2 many TGTGCCAGCAGCTTGTGGGGACTAGCGGGGTATGAGCAGTACTTC CASSLWGLAGYEQYF
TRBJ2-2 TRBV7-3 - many TGTGCCAGCAGCACCACTACAGGGACCGGGGAGCTGTTTTTT CASSTTTGTGELFF
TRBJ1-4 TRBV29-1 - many TGCAGCATCCGACCGACAGGTGGCGAAAAACTGTTTTTT CSIRPTGGEKLFF
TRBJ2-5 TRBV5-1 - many TGTGCCAGCAGCTTGGGCCTTCAAAACTTTAAAGGAGAGACCCAGTACTTC CASSLGLQNFKGETQYF
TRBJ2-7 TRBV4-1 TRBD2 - TGCGCCAGCAGCCCCGGCCCCGGGAGGGCCCACGAGCAGTACTTC CASSPGPGRAHEQYF
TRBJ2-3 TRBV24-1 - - TGTGCCACCAGTGAATTGAGTCCCCGGGACGATACGCAGTATTTT CATSELSPRDDTQYF